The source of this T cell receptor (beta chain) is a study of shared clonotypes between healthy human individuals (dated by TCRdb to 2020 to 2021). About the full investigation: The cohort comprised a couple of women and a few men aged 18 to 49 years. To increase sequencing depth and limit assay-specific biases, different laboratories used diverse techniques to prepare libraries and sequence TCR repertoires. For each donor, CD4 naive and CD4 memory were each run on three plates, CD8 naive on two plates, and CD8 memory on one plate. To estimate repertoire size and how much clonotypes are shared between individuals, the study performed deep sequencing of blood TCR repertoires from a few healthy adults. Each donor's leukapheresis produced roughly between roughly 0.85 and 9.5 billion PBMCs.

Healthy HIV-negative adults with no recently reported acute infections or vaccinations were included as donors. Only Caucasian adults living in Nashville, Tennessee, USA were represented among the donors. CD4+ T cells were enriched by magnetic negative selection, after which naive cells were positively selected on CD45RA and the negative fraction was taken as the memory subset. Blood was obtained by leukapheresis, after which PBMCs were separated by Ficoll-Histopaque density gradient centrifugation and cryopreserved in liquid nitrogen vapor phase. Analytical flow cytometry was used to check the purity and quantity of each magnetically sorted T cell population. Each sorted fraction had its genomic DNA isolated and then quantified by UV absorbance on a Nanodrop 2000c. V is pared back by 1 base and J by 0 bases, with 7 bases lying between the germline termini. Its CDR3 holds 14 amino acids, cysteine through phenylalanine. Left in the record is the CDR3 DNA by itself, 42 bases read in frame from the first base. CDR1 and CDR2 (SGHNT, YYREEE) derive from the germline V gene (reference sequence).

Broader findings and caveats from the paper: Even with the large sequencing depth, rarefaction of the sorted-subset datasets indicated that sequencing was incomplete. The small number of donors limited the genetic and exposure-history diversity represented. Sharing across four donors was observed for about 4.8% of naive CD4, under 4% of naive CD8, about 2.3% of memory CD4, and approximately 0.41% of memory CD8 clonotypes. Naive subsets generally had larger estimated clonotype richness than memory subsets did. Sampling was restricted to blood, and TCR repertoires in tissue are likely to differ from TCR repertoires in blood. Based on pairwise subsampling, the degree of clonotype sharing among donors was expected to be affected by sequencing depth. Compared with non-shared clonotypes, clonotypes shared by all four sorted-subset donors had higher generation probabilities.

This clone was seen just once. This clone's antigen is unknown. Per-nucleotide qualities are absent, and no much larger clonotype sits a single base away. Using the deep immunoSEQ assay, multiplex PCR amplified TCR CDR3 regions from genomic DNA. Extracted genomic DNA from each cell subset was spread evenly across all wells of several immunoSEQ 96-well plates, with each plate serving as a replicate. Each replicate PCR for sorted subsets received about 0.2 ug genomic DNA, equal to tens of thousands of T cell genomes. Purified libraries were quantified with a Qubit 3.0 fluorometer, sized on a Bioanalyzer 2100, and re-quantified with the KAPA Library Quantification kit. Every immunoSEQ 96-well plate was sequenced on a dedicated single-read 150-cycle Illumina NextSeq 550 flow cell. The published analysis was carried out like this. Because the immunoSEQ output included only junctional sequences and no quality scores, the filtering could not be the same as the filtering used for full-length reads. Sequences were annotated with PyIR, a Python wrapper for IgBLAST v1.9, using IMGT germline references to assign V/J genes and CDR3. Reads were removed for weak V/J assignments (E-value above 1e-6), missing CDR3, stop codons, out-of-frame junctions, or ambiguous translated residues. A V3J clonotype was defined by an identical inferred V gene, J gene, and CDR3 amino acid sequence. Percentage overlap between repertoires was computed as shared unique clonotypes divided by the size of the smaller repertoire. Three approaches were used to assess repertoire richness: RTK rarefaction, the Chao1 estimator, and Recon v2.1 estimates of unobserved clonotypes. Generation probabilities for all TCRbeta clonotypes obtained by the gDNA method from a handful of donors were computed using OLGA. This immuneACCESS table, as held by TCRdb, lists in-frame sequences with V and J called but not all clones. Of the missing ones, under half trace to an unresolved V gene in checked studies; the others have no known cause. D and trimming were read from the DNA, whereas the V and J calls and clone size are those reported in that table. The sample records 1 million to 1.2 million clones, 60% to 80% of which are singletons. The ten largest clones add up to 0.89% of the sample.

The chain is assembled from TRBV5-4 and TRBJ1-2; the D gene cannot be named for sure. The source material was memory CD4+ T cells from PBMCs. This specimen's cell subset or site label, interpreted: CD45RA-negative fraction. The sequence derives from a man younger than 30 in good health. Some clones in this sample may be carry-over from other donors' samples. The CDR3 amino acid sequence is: CASSLLAANYGYTF. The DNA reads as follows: TGTGCCAGCAGCTTGCTGGCAGCTAACTATGGCTACACCTTC.